This TCR beta chain was captured in a study of breast tumors, draining lymph nodes, adjacent tissues. The lymph nodes were axillary draining lymph nodes from breast cancer patients. Study-wide points: Tumor TCR diversity was below lymph nodes but above nontumor tissue.

With 7 bases removed from V and 3 bases from J, the gap between germline ends came to 10 bases. The CDR3 has 13 amino acids. CDR1 and CDR2 from the germline V gene are SNHLY and FYNNEI. Notes on this clonotype: What it binds is not known.

MiXCR, run by TCRdb on the multiplex PCR reads, gives a single entry per CDR3 protein. The sample lists about 94,000 distinct CDR3 sequences, over 25% occurring once. The J gene is TRBJ1-5, the V gene TRBV2; possible D gene TRBD1, 6 bases. The sequencing sample was made of axillary lymph node tissue. This receptor was obtained from a female donor with breast cancer. Some clones in this sample may be carry-over from other donors' samples. The CDR3 region is CASKDSFNQPQHF. The CDR3 DNA reads TGTGCCAGCAAGGACAGTTTCAATCAGCCCCAGCATTTT.